The 30 T cell receptor beta chains below all came from one sample that was sequenced in a study of siplizumab effects on memory and regulatory T cells (dated by TCRdb to about 2019). Library preparation was by the immunoSEQ multiplex PCR assay. In its TCRdb copy, this immuneACCESS table keeps in-frame sequences only and misses some clones. Where compared with another copy, unresolved V genes explain less than half of these, and the others have no known cause. The sample contains about 100,000 clones, 94% of them found a single time. The ten largest make up approximately 0.66% of the sample. Sequenced: Tregs sorted from blood. These receptor sequences come from a human donor in good health.

This sequence joins TRBV19 and TRBJ2-6; D is tentatively TRBD1 or TRBD2 (5 bases each). The CDR3 consists of 16 residues. V lost 7 bases to trimming and J lost 0 bases, with 13 bases between them. CDR1 LNHDA and CDR2 SQIVND come from the germline V gene (reference sequence). CDR3 DNA: TGTGCCAGTACCCCCCTTGGGGGCTCTGGGGCCAACGTCCTGACTTTC. Its protein is CASTPLGGSGANVLTF.

J is TRBJ1-2 and V is TRBV6-5; tentative D call: TRBD1 (5 bases). V lost 2 bases and J 5 bases, leaving 15 bases between the germline ends. The V gene's germline CDR1 is MNHEY and CDR2 SVGAGI. This CDR3 has 15 amino acids. CDR3 region: CASSYSWDLGYGYTF. For the CDR3, the DNA is TGTGCCAGCAGTTACAGTTGGGACTTAGGGTATGGCTACACCTTC.

The V gene is TRBV6-5, the J gene TRBJ2-3; D call uncertain. V was cut by 2 bases and J by 2 bases, with 5 bases left in between. CDR1 and CDR2 (germline): MNHEY, SVGAGI. The CDR3 extends over 13 amino acids. CDR3 DNA sequence: TGTGCCAGCAGTTACATGCACACAGATACGCAGTATTTT. This translates into CASSYMHTDTQYF.

The genes are TRBV2 and TRBJ1-5, with D uncertain. Looked up from germline, CDR1 is SNHLY and CDR2 is FYNNEI. The CDR3 sequence is 14 residues long. Trimming shortened V by 6 bases and J by 2 bases, and 11 bases separated the two germline ends. The CDR3 protein is CASSPSWGNQPQHF. The CDR3 DNA sequence: TGTGCCAGCAGCCCTTCTTGGGGCAATCAGCCCCAGCATTTT.

The rearrangement uses TRBV6-1 and TRBJ1-3; tentative D call: TRBD1 (6 bases). The ends were cut back, 6 bases at V and 3 bases at J, with 12 bases in the middle. Germline V gives CDR1 MNHNS, CDR2 SASEGT. CDR3 length: 14 amino acids. CDR3 sequence: CASRVQGGGNTIYF. The CDR3 nucleotides are TGTGCCAGCAGAGTACAGGGAGGTGGAAACACCATATATTTT.

This clone appeared a single time. The V and J genes are TRBV11-2 and TRBJ2-7, with a possible D match to TRBD1 (6 bases). The CDR3 contains 14 residues. Between the trimmed V and J ends, which lost 0 bases and 4 bases, there was a span of 10 bases. Germline CDR1 reads SGHAT; CDR2 reads FQNNGV. DNA for the CDR3: TGTGCCAGCAGCTTAGATTTCAGGGGTTACGAGCAGTACTTC. It is translated as CASSLDFRGYEQYF.

The V and J genes are TRBV6-6 and TRBJ2-1; 7 nucleotides line up with TRBD2. The CDR3 has 15 residues. Germline CDR1 reads MNHNY; CDR2 reads SVGAGI (reference sequence). V was clipped by 2 bases and J by 6 bases; unmatched bases: 7. The CDR3 protein is CASSYESAGVNEQFF. DNA for the CDR3: TGTGCCAGCAGTTACGAATCGGCGGGAGTCAATGAGCAGTTCTTC.

V usage is TRBV7-9 and J usage is TRBJ1-2; D is ambiguous. The germline CDR1 and CDR2 sequences are SEHNR and FQNEAQ (reference sequence). Between the trimmed V and J ends, which lost 5 bases and 2 bases, there was a span of 15 bases. The CDR3 sequence is 15 residues long. CDR3 nucleotide sequence: TGTGCCAGCAGCGCGCACAGTGTTTCGAACTATGGCTACACCTTC. Protein sequence: CASSAHSVSNYGYTF.

The chain couples TRBV30 to TRBJ1-5; D is perhaps TRBD1 (5 bases). From germline, CDR1 is GTSNPN and CDR2 SVGIG (reference sequence). The V and J ends lost 3 bases and 7 bases respectively, with 13 bases between them. The CDR3 contains 13 residues. CDR3 in DNA: TGTGCCTGGAGGGACAAGGGAAAACAGCCCCAGCATTTT. Translated, it gives CAWRDKGKQPQHF.

This chain links TRBV4-2 with TRBJ2-5; perhaps TRBD2 as D (5 bases). Trimming took off 0 bases at V and 4 bases at J, with 9 bases between the two ends. This CDR3 spans 14 amino acids. Per the germline V gene, CDR1 is LGHNA and CDR2 is YNFKEQ. The CDR3 sequence is CASSQDYSAETQYF. The CDR3 DNA reads TGTGCCAGCAGCCAAGATTATAGCGCAGAGACCCAGTACTTC.

The V and J genes are TRBV27 and TRBJ2-7, with a tentative D call TRBD2 (5 bases). CDR1 is MNHEY and CDR2 is SMNVEV in the germline V gene (reference sequence). This CDR3 has 13 residues. The V gene lost 2 bases and the J gene lost 6 bases, with 11 bases spanning the gap. The CDR3 is CASSLAGPSEQYF. The CDR3 DNA reads as TGTGCCAGCAGTTTAGCGGGCCCCTCCGAGCAGTACTTC.

V usage is TRBV29-1 and J usage is TRBJ2-3; 12 nucleotides line up with TRBD2. Looked up from germline, CDR1 is SQVTM and CDR2 is ANQGSEA. V shed 7 bases, J shed 0 bases, and the junction held 14 bases outside the gene matches. The CDR3 length is 18 residues. CDR3: CSANRASGRVASTDTQYF. Written as DNA, the CDR3 is TGCAGCGCGAACCGGGCTAGCGGGAGGGTTGCTAGCACAGATACGCAGTATTTT.

The chain carries TRBV7-3 and TRBJ2-2; the D is unclear. V dropped 4 bases and J dropped 6 bases, with 9 bases sitting between them. CDR1 and CDR2 from the germline V gene are SGHTA and FQGTGA. There are 13 residues in the CDR3. CDR3 sequence reads: CASSSNSAGELFF. DNA of the CDR3: TGTGCCAGCAGCTCAAACTCGGCCGGGGAGCTGTTTTTT.

The V gene is TRBV30, the J gene TRBJ1-6; D not resolved. The CDR3 contains 12 residues. The germline V gene encodes CDR1 GTSNPN and CDR2 SVGIG (reference sequence). Trimming took 3 bases from V and 7 from J, leaving 7 bases between them. Here the CDR3 DNA reads TGTGCCTGGAGGGACCCCAATTCACCCCTCCACTTT. Protein product: CAWRDPNSPLHF.

This chain joins TRBV18 and TRBJ2-7; D call uncertain. CDR1 is KGHSH, CDR2 LQKENI, per germline. The CDR3 is 14 amino acids. V was pared by 2 bases and J by 1 base, with 9 bases between. The CDR3 protein is CASSPSTGSYEQYF. As DNA, the CDR3 is TGTGCCAGCTCACCATCGACGGGTTCCTACGAGCAGTACTTC.

The chain uses TRBV7-2 and TRBJ2-1; TRBD2 matches at 7 bases. Trimming removed 6 bases from V and 5 bases from J; junction bases left unmatched: 10. There are 15 residues in the CDR3. Germline assignment: CDR1 SGHTA and CDR2 FQGNSA. CDR3 in amino acids: CASSRHGTINNEQFF. CDR3 DNA: TGTGCCAGCAGTCGACACGGGACTATAAACAATGAGCAGTTCTTC.

Only a few counts were recorded for this clone. The rearrangement joins TRBV5-1 to TRBJ2-5; D is ambiguous. Germline V CDR1 and CDR2: SGHRS, YFSETQ. V was clipped by 4 bases and J by 4 bases, with 14 bases between them. This CDR3 comprises 14 residues. The CDR3 region is CASSPSADPETQYF. In DNA form, the CDR3 reads TGCGCCAGCAGCCCGTCGGCGGACCCAGAGACCCAGTACTTC. The variable domain in full, completed from reference TRBV5-1 and TRBJ2-5, reads KAGVTQTPRYLIKTRGQQVTLSCSPISGHRSVSWYQQTPGQGLQFLFEYFSETQRNKGNFPGRFSGRQFSNSRSEMNVSTLELGDSALYLCASSPSADPETQYFGPGTRLLVL.

This chain joins TRBV19 and TRBJ2-3; D not certain. V lost 8 bases to trimming and J lost 3 bases, with 15 bases between them. Germline CDR1 and CDR2: LNHDA and SQIVND (reference sequence). The CDR3 loop spans 14 amino acids. In nucleotides, the CDR3 is TGTGCCAGTCGGACGCCCGAAGGAACAGATACGCAGTATTTT. This codes for CASRTPEGTDTQYF.

This chain joins TRBV9 and TRBJ2-1; D is perhaps TRBD2 (5 bases). The CDR3 has 18 residues. From germline, CDR1 is SGDLS and CDR2 YYNGEE. The V and J ends lost 0 bases and 7 bases respectively, with 23 bases between them. This CDR3 reads CASSVEVASKSWWNEQFF. The CDR3 region has the DNA TGTGCCAGCAGCGTAGAAGTAGCGTCCAAGAGCTGGTGGAATGAGCAGTTCTTC.

This sequence joins TRBV5-1 and TRBJ2-5; 8 nucleotides agree with TRBD1. With 4 bases clipped from V and 5 bases from J, the junction kept 10 bases outside the gene matches. The CDR3 is 15 amino acids. Germline lookup yields CDR1 SGHRS and CDR2 YFSETQ. The CDR3 is CASSAQGARMETQYF. CDR3 sequence (DNA): TGCGCCAGCAGCGCCCAGGGGGCCCGGATGGAGACCCAGTACTTC. The whole variable domain, remainder taken from reference TRBV5-1 and TRBJ2-5, is KAGVTQTPRYLIKTRGQQVTLSCSPISGHRSVSWYQQTPGQGLQFLFEYFSETQRNKGNFPGRFSGRQFSNSRSEMNVSTLELGDSALYLCASSAQGARMETQYFGPGTRLLVL.

The chain recombines TRBV6-5 with TRBJ1-2; maybe TRBD1 (5 bases). CDR3 length: 15 residues. The V gene's germline CDR1 is MNHEY and CDR2 SVGAGI. V lost 5 bases and J 7 bases, leaving 20 bases between the germline ends. CDR3 DNA: TGTGCCAGCAGTCCGGGCTACAGGATTAGTTCTGGCTACACCTTC. It specifies CASSPGYRISSGYTF.

The chain carries TRBV27 and TRBJ1-2; no clear D gene. This CDR3 is 13 amino acids long. Germline lookup yields CDR1 MNHEY and CDR2 SMNVEV (reference sequence). The V end lost 3 bases, the J end lost 7 bases, and 12 bases lay between the germline ends. CDR3 nucleotides: TGTGCCAGCAGTTTTCGCGTTTTTAGTGGCTACACCTTC. Amino acid sequence: CASSFRVFSGYTF.

There are a few counts of this clone. The chain has TRBV7-9 and TRBJ1-2; a weak D match, TRBD1 (6 bases). V lost 3 bases, J lost 4 bases, and 6 bases lay in between. Germline assignment: CDR1 SEHNR and CDR2 FQNEAQ (reference sequence). This CDR3 is 12 amino acids long. Here the CDR3 DNA reads TGTGCCAGCAGCTTGACAGGCTATGGCTACACCTTC. It encodes CASSLTGYGYTF.

This sequence joins TRBV5-1 and TRBJ1-1; D not certain. The CDR3 is made up of 14 amino acids. Per germline, CDR1 SGHRS and CDR2 YFSETQ. Deletions cut 1 base from V and 7 bases from J, with 14 bases between. CDR3 sequence reads: CASSLLGDRNEAFF. The CDR3 nucleotides are TGCGCCAGCAGCTTGTTAGGTGATAGGAATGAAGCTTTCTTT.

This clone occurred once. The CDR3 DNA sequence: TGTGCCAGCACCGACGGGGGCACAGATACGCAGTATTTT. Its translation is CASTDGGTDTQYF. The chain employs TRBV11-2 and TRBJ2-3; perhaps TRBD2 as D (5 bases). The ends were cut back, 7 bases at V and 1 base at J, with 9 bases in the middle. The CDR3 has 13 residues. Germline CDR1 is SGHAT and CDR2 is FQNNGV. Complete variable domain (other parts from reference TRBV11-2 and TRBJ2-3): EAGVAQSPRYKIIEKRQSVAFWCNPISGHATLYWYQQILGQGPKLLIQFQNNGVVDDSQLPKDRFSAERLKGVDSTLKIQPAKLEDSAVYLCASTDGGTDTQYFGPGTRLTVL.

The chain combines TRBV5-1 with TRBJ2-1; 7 nucleotides line up with TRBD2. The CDR3 covers 16 residues. Trimming at V came to 2 bases and at J to 0 bases, leaving 5 bases not matched to a gene. From germline, CDR1 is SGHRS and CDR2 YFSETQ. CDR3 protein: CASSFLLASSYNEQFF. DNA for the CDR3: TGCGCCAGCAGCTTTTTACTAGCGAGCTCCTACAATGAGCAGTTCTTC.

The rearrangement joins TRBV29-1 to TRBJ2-7, with TRBD1 as a possible D gene (6 bases). CDR3 length equals 14 residues. Germline assignment: CDR1 SQVTM and CDR2 ANQGSEA. The ends were cut back, 5 bases at V and 2 bases at J, with 16 bases in the middle. The CDR3 sequence is CSVHLQGKTYEQYF. The DNA for the CDR3 is TGCAGCGTTCACTTACAGGGAAAAACCTACGAGCAGTACTTC.

V usage is TRBV6-5 and J usage is TRBJ1-2; D unclear. The CDR3 totals 11 residues. Deletions cut 8 bases from V and 5 bases from J, with 9 bases between. The germline V gene has CDR1 MNHEY and CDR2 SVGAGI. DNA of the CDR3: TGTGCCAGCGGGAGGGTTTATGGCTACACCTTC. It specifies CASGRVYGYTF.

The chain employs TRBV7-6 and TRBJ2-7; D is ambiguous. Trimming removed 4 bases from V and 4 bases from J, with 14 bases in between. The germline V gene has CDR1 SGHVS and CDR2 FNYEAQ. This CDR3 region has 14 residues. The CDR3 reads CASSSGASYYEQYF. The DNA of the CDR3 is TGTGCCAGCAGCTCCGGTGCCAGTTATTACGAGCAGTACTTC.

The gene calls are TRBV15 and TRBJ1-4, with 7 bases fitting TRBD1. Germline V gene sequence: CDR1 LNHNV, CDR2 YYDKDF (reference sequence). The CDR3 has 15 residues. The V segment lost 5 bases and the J segment 8 bases; nucleotides outside the gene matches: 11. The CDR3 DNA is TGTGCCACCAGCTATCGGACATTGACAGGGGAAAAACTGTTTTTT. Translated, it gives CATSYRTLTGEKLFF.